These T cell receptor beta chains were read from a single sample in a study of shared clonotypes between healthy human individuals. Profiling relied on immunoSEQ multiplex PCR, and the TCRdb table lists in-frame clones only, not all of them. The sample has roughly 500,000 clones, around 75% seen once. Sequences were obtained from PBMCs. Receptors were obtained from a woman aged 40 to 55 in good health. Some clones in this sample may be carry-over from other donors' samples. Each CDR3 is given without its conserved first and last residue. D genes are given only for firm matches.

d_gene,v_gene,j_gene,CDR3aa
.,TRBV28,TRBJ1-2,ASSFSLGLEYGYT
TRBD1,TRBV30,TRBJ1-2,AWSRDRGQGHGGYT
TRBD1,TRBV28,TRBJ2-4,ASSTTRGSGDIQY
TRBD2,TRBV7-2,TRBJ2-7,ASSLAGGTSGYEQY
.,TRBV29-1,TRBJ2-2,SSSRSGGELF
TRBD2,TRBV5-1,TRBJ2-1,ASSLEAGGPPYNEQF
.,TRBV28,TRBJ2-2,ASSLASASTGELF
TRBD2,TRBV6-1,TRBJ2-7,ASREVSGRVTYEQY
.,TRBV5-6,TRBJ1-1,ASSGSDSGNTEAF
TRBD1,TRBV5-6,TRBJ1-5,ASSLWDRGDQPQH
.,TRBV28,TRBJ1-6,ASSFRQGGSPLH
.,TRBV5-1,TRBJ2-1,ASSLADSGEQF
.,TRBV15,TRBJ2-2,ATRGGAAGELF
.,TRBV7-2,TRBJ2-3,ASSLGYFESTDTQY
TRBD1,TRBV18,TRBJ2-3,ASSPRGTGGIDTQY
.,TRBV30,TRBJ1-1,AWSVGLNTEAF
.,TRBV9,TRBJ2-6,ASSVQPGQANVLT
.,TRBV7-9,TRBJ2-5,ASSYTTPETQY
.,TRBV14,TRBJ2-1,ASSLLGGSYNEQF
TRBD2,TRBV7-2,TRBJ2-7,ASSPWVASGYEQY
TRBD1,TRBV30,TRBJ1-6,AWSDGQVNSPLH
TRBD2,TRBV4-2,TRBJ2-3,ASSQGTSADTQY
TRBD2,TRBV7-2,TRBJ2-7,ASSLGGGRSYEQY
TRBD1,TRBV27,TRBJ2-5,ASRLSQGAGETQY
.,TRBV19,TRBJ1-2,ASSILPGYGYT
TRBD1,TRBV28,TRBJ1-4,ASSFGQAGHEKLF
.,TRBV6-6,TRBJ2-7,ASSSRGFSSYEQY
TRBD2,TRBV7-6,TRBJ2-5,ASSFSGRFQETQY